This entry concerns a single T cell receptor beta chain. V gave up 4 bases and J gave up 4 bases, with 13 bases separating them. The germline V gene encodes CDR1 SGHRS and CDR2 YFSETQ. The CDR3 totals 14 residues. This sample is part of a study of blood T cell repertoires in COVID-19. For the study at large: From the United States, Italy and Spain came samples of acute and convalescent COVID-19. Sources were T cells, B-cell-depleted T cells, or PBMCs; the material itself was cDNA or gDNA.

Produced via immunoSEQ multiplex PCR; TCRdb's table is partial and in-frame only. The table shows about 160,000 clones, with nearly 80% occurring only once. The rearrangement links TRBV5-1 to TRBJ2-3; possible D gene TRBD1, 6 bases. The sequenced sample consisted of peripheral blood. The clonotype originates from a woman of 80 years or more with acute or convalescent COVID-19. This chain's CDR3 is CASSPGQTSDTQYF. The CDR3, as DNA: TGCGCCAGCAGCCCCGGACAGACCTCAGATACGCAGTATTTT.